One sample yielded the 29 T cell receptor beta chains listed below, sequenced in a study of blood T cell repertoires in COVID-19. Produced via immunoSEQ multiplex PCR; TCRdb's table is partial and in-frame only. The sample carries fewer than 80,000 clones, under 85% recorded once. Sequenced sample: peripheral blood. The source is a man aged 50-59 years with COVID-19, enrolled during active disease.

The V call is TRBV7-6, the J call TRBJ2-4, with D hard to call. The CDR3 is 19 residues long. V was pared by 1 base and J by 0 bases, with 19 bases between. Germline V gives CDR1 SGHVS, CDR2 FNYEAQ. CDR3 in amino acids: CASSLVPFSLSLAKNIQYF. CDR3 sequence (DNA): TGTGCCAGCAGCTTAGTCCCCTTTTCTTTGAGTCTAGCCAAAAACATTCAGTACTTC.

This chain connects TRBV9 to TRBJ2-5, with D possibly TRBD2 on 5 matching bases. The CDR3 runs 15 residues. Trimming shortened V by 0 bases and J by 2 bases, and 11 bases separated the two germline ends. Looked up from germline, CDR1 is SGDLS and CDR2 is YYNGEE. The CDR3 spells CASSVVPGSQETQYF. The DNA for the CDR3 is TGTGCCAGCAGCGTAGTACCGGGGTCACAAGAGACCCAGTACTTC.

This chain joins TRBV7-9 and TRBJ1-1; D is undetermined. The V end lost 3 bases, the J end lost 4 bases, and 9 bases lay between the germline ends. CDR1 and CDR2 (germline): SEHNR, FQNEAQ (reference sequence). CDR3 length equals 13 residues. CDR3 in DNA: TGTGCCAGCAGCTTCCCAGGCCCCACTGAAGCTTTCTTT. This translates into CASSFPGPTEAFF.

The J gene is TRBJ2-1, the V gene TRBV7-2, with D possibly being TRBD2 (6 bases). The CDR3 runs 15 residues. Germline V gene data show CDR1 as SGHTA and CDR2 as FQGNSA. V lost 5 bases and J lost 0, with 11 bases in between. Here the CDR3 DNA reads TGTGCCAGCAGCCGGGACTGGAGCTCCTACAATGAGCAGTTCTTC. Amino acids: CASSRDWSSYNEQFF.

In nucleotides, the CDR3 is TGTGCCAGCTCACCACCCCAGGCAGCAGGAAACACCATATATTTT. Translation: CASSPPQAAGNTIYF. The chain links TRBV18 to TRBJ1-3; D ambiguous. The CDR3 extends over 15 amino acids. The V end lost 0 bases, the J end lost 4 bases, and 10 bases lay between the germline ends. The germline V gene has CDR1 KGHSH and CDR2 LQKENI.

The chain carries TRBV5-4 and TRBJ2-5, with 7 bases identical to TRBD2. Germline V lookup: CDR1 SGHNT, CDR2 YYREEE (reference sequence). V lost 1 base, J lost 5 bases, and 8 bases stayed unmatched. CDR3 length equals 15 residues. The CDR3 sequence: CASSLWGEGKETQYF. As DNA, the CDR3 is TGTGCCAGCAGCTTGTGGGGGGAGGGGAAGGAGACCCAGTACTTC. Drawing the rest from reference TRBV5-4 and TRBJ2-5, the complete variable domain is ETGVTQSPTHLIKTRGQQVTLRCSSQSGHNTVSWYQQALGQGPQFIFQYYREEENGRGNFPPRFSGLQFPNYSSELNVNALELDDSALYLCASSLWGEGKETQYFGPGTRLLVL.

The J gene is TRBJ1-1, the V gene TRBV29-1; 9 positions agree with TRBD1. This CDR3 is built from 14 residues. In germline, CDR1 is SQVTM, CDR2 ANQGSEA. The J segment lost 3 bases and the V segment lost 7 bases, leaving 9 bases of the junction unmatched. CDR3 amino acids: CSAEGDRGDTEAFF. Written as DNA, the CDR3 is TGCAGCGCTGAGGGAGACAGGGGGGACACTGAAGCTTTCTTT.

The chain employs TRBV11-2 and TRBJ1-2; D is uncertain. Trimming left V 4 bases short and J 5 bases short, with 20 bases between. CDR1 is SGHAT, CDR2 FQNNGV, per germline. The CDR3 spans 16 residues. CDR3 DNA: TGTGCCAGCAGCTCCCCCGGACTCCAGAGCTCGTATGGCTACACCTTC. Residues: CASSSPGLQSSYGYTF.

As for this clone: This CDR3 is also generated by other DNA sequences in the sample. This chain links TRBV10-3 with TRBJ1-2; no reliable D call. This CDR3 comprises 12 residues. Germline V CDR1 and CDR2: ENHRY, SYGVKD. V was shortened by 3 bases and J by 3 bases, with 5 bases between the two germline ends. The CDR3 region is CAISDGDYGYTF. The CDR3 nucleotides read TGTGCCATCAGTGACGGTGACTATGGCTACACCTTC.

This clone appeared a single time. V gene TRBV6-4 combines with J gene TRBJ2-7; tentatively, D is TRBD2 (6 bases). Per germline, CDR1 MRHNA and CDR2 SNTAGT. The CDR3 is 16 amino acids. Trimming removed 4 bases from V and 0 bases from J, with 16 bases in between. The CDR3 DNA is TGTGCCAGCAGTGCTCGGGGGTTCGTGAGCTCCTACGAGCAGTACTTC. It specifies CASSARGFVSSYEQYF.

This rearrangement joins TRBV7-2 to TRBJ1-6; the D gene is possibly TRBD1 (5 bases). This CDR3 has 14 residues. CDR1 and CDR2 (germline): SGHTA, FQGNSA. Deletions cut 3 bases from V and 7 bases from J, with 10 bases between. CDR3 nucleotides: TGTGCCAGCAGCTTCCGGGGGTTGAATTCACCCCTCCACTTT. This gives the protein CASSFRGLNSPLHF.

The chain uses TRBV4-1 and TRBJ2-7; TRBD2 agrees at 7 bases. The junction had 6 bases not matched to a gene; V was cut back by 1 base and J by 3 bases. This CDR3 comprises 15 residues. CDR1 is MGHRA, CDR2 YSYEKL, per germline. This CDR3 is CASSQGASGNYEQYF. The CDR3 DNA sequence: TGCGCCAGCAGCCAAGGGGCTAGCGGTAACTACGAGCAGTACTTC.

The chain links TRBV28 to TRBJ2-3, with 10 positions matching TRBD2. V shed 8 bases and J 0 bases; nucleotides not matched to a gene: 5. This CDR3 is 15 amino acids long. Germline V gives CDR1 MDHEN, CDR2 SYDVKM. DNA of the CDR3: TGTGCCAGCGCCGGGACTAGCGCTAGCACAGATACGCAGTATTTT. It codes for CASAGTSASTDTQYF.

CDR3 DNA: TGTGCCAGTAGGTCCCATCCAACCGGGACAACTAGCAATCAGCCCCAGCATTTT. Amino acid sequence: CASRSHPTGTTSNQPQHF. The chain carries TRBV19 and TRBJ1-5, with a tentative D call TRBD1 (6 bases). Germline V gene data show CDR1 as LNHDA and CDR2 as SQIVND (reference sequence). Deletions cut 6 bases from V and 0 bases from J, with 21 bases between. This CDR3 comprises 18 residues.

The V call is TRBV2, the J call TRBJ2-2; 13 bases fit TRBD2. V lost 6 bases, J lost 4 bases, and 8 bases stayed unmatched. Per germline, CDR1 SNHLY and CDR2 FYNNEI. The CDR3 loop spans 17 amino acids. The CDR3 sequence is CASRKGTSGDLTGELFF. CDR3 DNA: TGTGCCAGCAGGAAGGGGACTAGCGGGGATCTCACCGGGGAGCTGTTTTTT.

The J gene is TRBJ2-6, the V gene TRBV7-3; D is perhaps TRBD1 (6 bases). In germline, CDR1 is SGHTA, CDR2 FQGTGA. V was cut by 4 bases and J by 4 bases, with 17 bases left in between. The CDR3 totals 17 residues. The CDR3 loop reads CASSSRPTGRGANVLTF. As DNA, the CDR3 is TGTGCCAGCAGCTCGAGACCAACAGGGAGAGGGGCCAACGTCCTGACTTTC.

This chain joins TRBV4-2 and TRBJ1-1, with 7 bases that match TRBD1. The CDR3 is 14 amino acids. Losses at the gene ends were 4 bases for V and 5 bases for J; bases not matched to a gene: 7. Germline CDR1 is LGHNA and CDR2 is YNFKEQ. This CDR3 reads CASSLQGVRTEAFF. CDR3 bases: TGTGCCAGCAGCCTCCAGGGGGTTAGAACTGAAGCTTTCTTT.

V and J are TRBV4-2 and TRBJ2-1, with D possibly TRBD2 on 5 matching bases. Per the germline V gene, CDR1 is LGHNA and CDR2 is YNFKEQ. The CDR3 covers 14 residues. Trimming removed 6 bases from V and 5 bases from J, with 14 bases in between. This CDR3 reads CASSQIGVHNEQFF. The DNA of the CDR3 is TGTGCCAGCAGTCAAATCGGGGTTCACAATGAGCAGTTCTTC.

The V and J genes are TRBV19 and TRBJ2-4; tentatively, D is TRBD2 (6 bases). The germline CDR1 and CDR2 sequences are LNHDA and SQIVND (reference sequence). Trimming removed 5 bases from V and 5 bases from J, with 13 bases in between. The CDR3 runs to 14 residues. CDR3 sequence: CASSGGNIQNIQYF. The CDR3 nucleotides are TGTGCCAGTAGTGGCGGGAACATTCAAAACATTCAGTACTTC.

J is TRBJ2-7 and V is TRBV5-1, with D hard to call. Germline CDR1 and CDR2: SGHRS and YFSETQ. V was cut by 0 bases and J by 5 bases, with 12 bases left in between. CDR3 length equals 14 residues. The CDR3 DNA reads as TGCGCCAGCAGCTTGGGCTTGGAGTTCAACGAGCAGTACTTC. Its translation: CASSLGLEFNEQYF.

This chain uses TRBV7-8 with TRBJ2-2; perhaps TRBD1 as D (5 bases). The CDR3 has 12 residues. The germline CDR1 and CDR2 sequences are SGHVS and FQNEAQ. V lost 8 bases to trimming and J lost 6 bases, with 10 bases between them. The CDR3 nucleotides read TGTGCCAGCGGTGGGGCGGCCGGGGAGCTGTTTTTT. Amino acid sequence: CASGGAAGELFF.

V and J are TRBV6-1 and TRBJ1-2, with D uncertain. The CDR3 extends over 13 amino acids. Trimming stripped 2 bases from V and 7 bases from J, with 11 bases between. Per germline, CDR1 MNHNS and CDR2 SASEGT. The CDR3: CASSEHQDAGYTF. CDR3 nucleotides: TGTGCCAGCAGTGAACATCAGGATGCTGGCTACACCTTC.

V gene TRBV7-9 combines with J gene TRBJ1-2; D perhaps matches TRBD1 (6 bases). The CDR3 runs 16 residues. V gave up 4 bases and J gave up 4 bases, with 19 bases separating them. Germline assignment: CDR1 SEHNR and CDR2 FQNEAQ (reference sequence). CDR3 DNA sequence: TGTGCCAGCAGCTCGACCAGGGGACGGAGGTTCTATGGCTACACCTTC. The encoded protein is CASSSTRGRRFYGYTF.

This clone was counted a single time. The V and J genes are TRBV5-6 and TRBJ2-3, with D possibly being TRBD2 (6 bases). The CDR3 extends over 14 amino acids. Between the trimmed V and J ends, which lost 3 bases and 5 bases, there was a span of 13 bases. The germline gives CDR1 SGHDT, CDR2 YYEEEE. The CDR3 DNA is TGTGCCAGCAGCTCTACGGGGGTAGGAGATACGCAGTATTTT. Translation gives CASSSTGVGDTQYF.

This chain uses TRBV5-1 with TRBJ2-1; D possibly corresponds to TRBD1 (5 bases). The CDR3 runs to 14 residues. Germline values: CDR1 SGHRS, CDR2 YFSETQ. V was cut by 1 base and J by 4 bases, with 9 bases left in between. The CDR3 nucleotides are TGCGCCAGCAGCTTGCCAGGGTATTACAATGAGCAGTTCTTC. It codes for CASSLPGYYNEQFF.

This chain connects TRBV10-2 to TRBJ2-2; 13 nucleotides match TRBD2. Germline CDR1 WSHSY, CDR2 SAAADI. The V segment lost 6 bases and the J segment 2 bases; nucleotides outside the gene matches: 3. This CDR3 region has 16 residues. The CDR3 nucleotides read TGCGCCAGCAGCGGGACTAGCGGGGTCAACACCGGGGAGCTGTTTTTT. Translating gives CASSGTSGVNTGELFF.

The rearrangement uses TRBV30 and TRBJ2-3; D may be TRBD1 (5 bases). The CDR3 is 15 amino acids. V was cut by 0 bases and J by 4 bases, with 14 bases left in between. The V gene's germline CDR1 is GTSNPN and CDR2 SVGIG (reference sequence). CDR3 loop: CAWSVKGQGSDTQYF. The CDR3 nucleotides read TGTGCCTGGAGTGTAAAGGGGCAGGGCTCAGATACGCAGTATTTT. Variable domain in full (rest from reference TRBV30 and TRBJ2-3): SQTIHQWPATLVQPVGSPLSLECTVEGTSNPNLYWYRQAAGRGLQLLFYSVGIGQISSEVPQNLSASRPQDRQFILSSKKLLLSDSGFYLCAWSVKGQGSDTQYFGPGTRLTVL.

The rearrangement links TRBV10-3 to TRBJ2-3; 13 bases line up with TRBD2. Germline V CDR1 and CDR2: ENHRY, SYGVKD. The CDR3 consists of 17 residues. The V and J ends lost 6 bases and 2 bases, in that order; junction bases with no gene match: 8. The CDR3 region is CAISVGLAGVVTDTQYF. The CDR3 DNA reads as TGTGCCATCAGCGTTGGACTAGCGGGGGTTGTCACAGATACGCAGTATTTT.

The chain joins TRBV27 to TRBJ2-1; 12 bases are a match to TRBD2. V was clipped by 2 bases and J by 3 bases; unmatched bases: 8. The CDR3 loop spans 18 amino acids. The germline CDR1 and CDR2 sequences are MNHEY and SMNVEV (reference sequence). The CDR3 loop is CASSLPSGGAVLYNEQFF. The CDR3 region has the DNA TGTGCCAGCAGTTTACCTAGCGGGGGGGCCGTTCTCTACAATGAGCAGTTCTTC.